This T cell receptor (beta chain) was retrieved from a study of T cell changes during pregnancy in multiple sclerosis. The method was immunoSEQ multiplex PCR; TCRdb's version includes in-frame clones alone and lacks a portion of them. The sample lists some 87,000 clones, approximately 90% seen once, with approximately 0.2% in the top ten. Trimming shortened V by 0 bases and J by 0 bases, and 15 bases separated the two germline ends. The V gene's germline CDR1 is PRHDT and CDR2 FYEKMQ (reference sequence). The CDR3 extends over 18 amino acids. This clone was recorded a few times. This chain links TRBV13 with TRBJ1-3; D call uncertain. The specimen was CD4+ T cells from peripheral blood mononuclear cells, collected before pregnancy. The sequence was obtained from a female donor with multiple sclerosis, enrolled in a pregnancy study. The CDR3 region is CASSLGLGPLISGNTIYF. Written as DNA, the CDR3 is TGTGCCAGCAGCTTAGGCCTAGGTCCACTGATCTCTGGAAACACCATATATTTT.